Listed below are T cell receptor beta chains from one sample, sequenced in a study of cytomegalovirus exposure and HLA in healthy donors. Profiled with immunoSEQ multiplex PCR; TCRdb holds only in-frame clones, not every one. This table has about 200,000 clones, 65% to 85% appearing once. The specimen was PBMCs. These receptors came from a woman aged 25 to 39 in good health and CMV-seronegative. Each CDR3 is given with its conserved first and last residue. A D gene is named only where the DNA matches it firmly. The size field is filled for only some rows; it gives once, few, many or a size class.

v_gene	abundance	d_gene	j_gene	CDR3nt	CDR3aa
TRBV7-9	NA	TRBD1	TRBJ1-6	TGTGCCAGCAGCTTAGGGACAGGGGGCATGGATTCACCCCTCCACTTT	CASSLGTGGMDSPLHF
TRBV5-1	NA	TRBD1	TRBJ1-4	TGCGCCAGCAGCTCTATGGGACAGCGTAATGAAAAACTGTTTTTT	CASSSMGQRNEKLFF
TRBV11-3	NA	NA	TRBJ1-1	TGTGCCAGCAGCCGAGGAGGGTATTTTGGGGACGGAAGTATGAACACTGAAGCTTTCTTT	CASSRGGYFGDGSMNTEAFF
TRBV28	NA	TRBD1	TRBJ1-4	TGTGCCAGCCGACCTACCGGGACAGTTAATGAAAAACTGTTTTTT	CASRPTGTVNEKLFF
TRBV5-4	NA	NA	TRBJ1-2	TGTGCCAGCGGGCAGGCTAACTATGGCTACACCTTC	CASGQANYGYTF
TRBV5-8	once	NA	TRBJ1-3	TGTGCCAGCAGCTTGGGACAGAACTCTGGAAACACCATATATTTT	CASSLGQNSGNTIYF
TRBV2	NA	TRBD1	TRBJ1-3	TGTGCCATCCATCGGGACAGCTCTGGAAACACCATATATTTT	CAIHRDSSGNTIYF
TRBV5-1	NA	TRBD1	TRBJ1-1	TGCGCCAGCAGCTTGGGGGGGACAGGGGACACTGAAGCTTTCTTT	CASSLGGTGDTEAFF
TRBV7-6	NA	NA	TRBJ2-5	TGTGCCAGCAGCTCCCACGGGTCCAAGACCCAGTACTTC	CASSSHGSKTQYF
TRBV7-2	NA	NA	TRBJ2-7	TGTGCCAGCAGTCTACGGGGAGAGGGATCCTACGAGCAGTACTTC	CASSLRGEGSYEQYF
TRBV29-1	NA	NA	TRBJ1-3	TGCAGCGTTGAAGGGGGGGATTCTGGAAACACCATATATTTT	CSVEGGDSGNTIYF
TRBV30	NA	NA	TRBJ1-5	TGTGCCTGGAGTGCCCGGAGCAATCAGCCCCAGCATTTT	CAWSARSNQPQHF